A few counts support the clone carrying this T cell receptor (beta chain). Sequence at one end of the junction differs from germline and may be a read error. The CDR3 runs 14 residues. CDR1 and CDR2 (germline): KGHSH, LQKENI. The data derive from a study of blood T cell repertoires in COVID-19. The overall study: T cells, B-cell-depleted T cells, or PBMCs provided the cDNA or gDNA that served as material.

Participants were aged about 18 to 95 years, lived in roughly 25 US areas, and enrolled virtually. TCRdb keeps only in-frame clones here, not all; method: immunoSEQ multiplex PCR. Here the sample spans about 400,000 clones, around 87% being singletons. The TCR was taken from a woman between 50 and 59 years old who had recovered from COVID-19. Material for sequencing was PBMCs or T cells enriched from blood (not recorded which). The chain joins TRBV18 to TRBJ1-3; D is unclear. CDR3 in amino acids: CASSPQRRENTIYF. The CDR3 nucleotides read TGTGCCAGCTCCCCACAGCGTCGGGAAAACACCATATATTTT.